This T cell receptor (beta chain) was sequenced for a study of monozygotic twins with inflammatory bowel disease. Germline V gene data show CDR1 as SGHTA and CDR2 as FQGNSA. CDR3 length equals 12 residues. On this clonotype itself: The antigen is not known.

No DNA is given; TCRdb re-called the 5' RACE reads and lists each CDR3 protein once. This listing includes about 380,000 distinct CDR3 sequences. General study findings and limits: Limited statistical power may explain no repertoire similarity difference between concordant and discordant twins. Diversity of TCRbeta measured by inverse Simpson was lower in IBD patients than in healthy co-twins.

The sequenced sample consisted of blood. The chain joins TRBV7-2 to TRBJ1-1; no DNA is available, so the TRBD1 call from TCRdb remains unchecked. The source of this sequence is a human donor with ulcerative colitis or Crohn's disease, or a healthy co-twin of an affected twin (not recorded which). CDR3 residues: CASRTGGAEAFF.